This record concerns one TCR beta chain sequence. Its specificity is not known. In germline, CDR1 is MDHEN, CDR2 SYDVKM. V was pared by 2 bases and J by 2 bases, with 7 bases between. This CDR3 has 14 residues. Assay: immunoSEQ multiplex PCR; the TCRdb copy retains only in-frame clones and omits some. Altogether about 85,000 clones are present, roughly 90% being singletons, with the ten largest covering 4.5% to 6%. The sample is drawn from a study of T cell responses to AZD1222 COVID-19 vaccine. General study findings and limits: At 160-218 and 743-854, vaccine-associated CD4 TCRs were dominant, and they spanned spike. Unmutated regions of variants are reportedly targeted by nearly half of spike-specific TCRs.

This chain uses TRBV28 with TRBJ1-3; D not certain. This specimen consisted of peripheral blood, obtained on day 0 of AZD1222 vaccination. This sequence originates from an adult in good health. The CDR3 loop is CASSLIAAGNTIYF. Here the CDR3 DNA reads TGTGCCAGCAGTTTAATAGCGGCTGGAAACACCATATATTTT.